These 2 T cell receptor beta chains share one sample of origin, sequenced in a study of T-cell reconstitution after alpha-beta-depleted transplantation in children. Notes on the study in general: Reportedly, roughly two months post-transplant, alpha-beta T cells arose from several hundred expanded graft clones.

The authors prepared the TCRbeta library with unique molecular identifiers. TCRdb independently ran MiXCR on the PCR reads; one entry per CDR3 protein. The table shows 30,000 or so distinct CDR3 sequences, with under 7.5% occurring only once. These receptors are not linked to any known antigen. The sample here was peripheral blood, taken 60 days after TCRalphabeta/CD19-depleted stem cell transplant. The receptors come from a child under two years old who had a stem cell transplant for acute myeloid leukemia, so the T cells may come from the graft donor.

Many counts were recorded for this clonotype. For the CDR3, the DNA is TGTGCCAGCAGCTTAGTACCCGGGGAAGGGACCTACGAGCAGTACTTC. Protein product: CASSLVPGEGTYEQYF. The chain joins TRBV7-9 to TRBJ2-7; D is perhaps TRBD2 (5 bases). The CDR3 spans 16 residues. The ends were cut back, 1 base at V and 2 bases at J, with 15 bases in the middle. The germline CDR1 and CDR2 sequences are SEHNR and FQNEAQ (reference sequence).

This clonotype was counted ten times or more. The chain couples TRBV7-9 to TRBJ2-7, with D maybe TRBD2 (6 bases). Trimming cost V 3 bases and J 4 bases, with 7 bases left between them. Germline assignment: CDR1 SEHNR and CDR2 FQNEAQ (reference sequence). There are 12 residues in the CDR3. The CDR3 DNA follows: TGTGCCAGCAGCTTCGGGAGTTACGAGCAGTACTTC. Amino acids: CASSFGSYEQYF.